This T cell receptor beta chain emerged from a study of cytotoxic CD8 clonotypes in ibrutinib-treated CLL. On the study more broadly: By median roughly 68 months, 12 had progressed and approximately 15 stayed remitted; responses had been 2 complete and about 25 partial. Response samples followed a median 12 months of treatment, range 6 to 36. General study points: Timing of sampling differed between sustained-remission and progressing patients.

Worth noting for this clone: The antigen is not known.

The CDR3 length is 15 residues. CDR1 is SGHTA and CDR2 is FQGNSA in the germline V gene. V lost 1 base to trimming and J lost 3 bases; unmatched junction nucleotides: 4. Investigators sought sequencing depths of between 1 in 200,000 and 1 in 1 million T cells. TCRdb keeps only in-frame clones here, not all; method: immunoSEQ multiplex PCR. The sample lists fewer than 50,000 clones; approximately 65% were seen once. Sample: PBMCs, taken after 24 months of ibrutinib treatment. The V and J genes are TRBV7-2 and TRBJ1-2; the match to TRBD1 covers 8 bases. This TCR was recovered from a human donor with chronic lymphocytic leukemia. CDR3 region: CASSLGGQGHYGYTF. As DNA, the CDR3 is TGTGCCAGCAGCTTAGGTGGACAGGGACACTATGGCTACACCTTC.